These 15 T cell receptor beta chains share one sample of origin, sequenced in a study of glioma-infiltrating T cells. TCR alpha and beta CDR3 regions were amplified from RNA using iRepertoire nested multiplex PCR. TCRdb used MiXCR to reprocess the multiplex PCR reads, holding one entry per CDR3 protein. The data hold 100,000 to 150,000 distinct CDR3 sequences, with around 25% observed a single time. Material: glioma tissue, nonneoplastic brain tissue, or PBMCs (not recorded which). Source of these receptors: a human donor with low-grade glioma or glioblastoma, undergoing nonglioma brain surgery, or in good health (not recorded which).

Only a few counts were recorded for this clonotype. This rearrangement joins TRBV6-1 to TRBJ2-2; D not resolved. Germline lookup yields CDR1 MNHNS and CDR2 SASEGT. V lost 3 bases, J lost 7 bases, and 15 bases lay in between. The CDR3 is 15 amino acids. For the CDR3, the DNA is TGTGCCAGCAGTGAGGTGACACCGACGGGCGGGGAGCTGTTTTTT. Translated: CASSEVTPTGGELFF.

This clonotype was counted at least ten times. This sequence joins TRBV6-1 and TRBJ2-2; no reliable D call. CDR1 is MNHNS and CDR2 is SASEGT in the germline V gene. Trimming shortened V by 4 bases and J by 4 bases, and 13 bases separated the two germline ends. CDR3 length equals 15 residues. The CDR3: CASSVATWGTGELFF. The CDR3 coding sequence is TGTGCCAGCAGTGTCGCGACATGGGGCACCGGGGAGCTGTTTTTT.

V and J are TRBV6-5 and TRBJ1-5; possible D gene TRBD1, 5 bases. CDR1 and CDR2 from the germline V gene are MNHEY and SVGAGI. Trimming stripped 10 bases from V and 0 bases from J, with 16 bases between. This CDR3 contains 15 residues. The CDR3 coding sequence is TGTGCCATCAGGGAAAGCGGTCGTAGCAATCAGCCCCAGCATTTT. This gives the protein CAIRESGRSNQPQHF.

This clonotype has just a few counts. V gene TRBV7-2 combines with J gene TRBJ2-1; D unclear. The germline CDR1 and CDR2 sequences are SGHTA and FQGNSA. This CDR3 is 13 amino acids long. The V end lost 3 bases, the J end lost 5 bases, and 8 bases lay between the germline ends. CDR3 nucleotide sequence: TGTGCCAGCAGCTTTAACCGAGACAATGAGCAGTTCTTC. Amino acids: CASSFNRDNEQFF.

This clonotype was recorded a few times. The chain joins TRBV7-8 to TRBJ2-7; 8 bases match TRBD1. J gave up 6 bases and V 5 bases, and 12 bases lay outside the gene matches. The CDR3 is made up of 15 amino acids. Germline V gene sequence: CDR1 SGHVS, CDR2 FQNEAQ. The CDR3 here is CASSPEDRDQSEQYV. For the CDR3, the DNA is TGTGCCAGCAGCCCTGAGGACAGGGATCAGAGCGAGCAGTACGTC.

This clonotype was picked up many times. The gene calls are TRBV20-1 and TRBJ1-2; 8 bases map to TRBD1. The germline V gene encodes CDR1 DFQATT and CDR2 SNEGSKA (reference sequence). Trimming cost V 3 bases and J 7 bases; bases outside gene matches: 13. CDR3 length: 15 amino acids. Here the CDR3 reads CSARDRVIPSLGYTF. The CDR3 DNA reads as TGCAGTGCTAGGGACAGGGTAATACCCTCTCTTGGCTACACCTTC.

There are a few counts of this clonotype. This chain uses TRBV6-1 with TRBJ2-1; D is possibly TRBD2 (6 bases). Trimming took off 5 bases at V and 7 bases at J, with 12 bases between the two ends. This CDR3 comprises 13 residues. The germline V gene has CDR1 MNHNS and CDR2 SASEGT. The CDR3 DNA sequence: TGTGCCAGCAGTAACTGGGACTTAAATGAGCAGTTCTTC. It is translated as CASSNWDLNEQFF.

Details on this clonotype: A read error may account for a junction end that differs from germline. This chain connects TRBV7-9 to TRBJ1-5, with D perhaps TRBD1 (5 bases). Germline V gene lookup returns CDR1 SEHNR and CDR2 FQNEAQ (reference sequence). The CDR3 extends over 15 amino acids. The CDR3 loop reads CASGLTRDPNQPQHF. The DNA of the CDR3 is TGTGCCAGCGGCTTAACCAGGGACCCCAATCAGCCCCAGCATTTT.

This clonotype was seen more than once but under ten times. CDR3: CASPGRAGGWEQYV. The CDR3 DNA reads as TGTGCCAGCCCTGGGCGGGCAGGGGGTTGGGAGCAGTACGTC. J is TRBJ2-1 and V is TRBV27; TRBD1 matches at 7 bases. The J call could be wrong; TRBJ2-7 is a better fit for the DNA end. This CDR3 is built from 14 residues. CDR1 and CDR2 from the germline V gene are MNHEY and SMNVEV (reference sequence).

The table lists this clonotype with many counts. The V gene is TRBV20-1, the J gene TRBJ2-3; D is ambiguous. The CDR3 runs 15 residues. Germline V gene data show CDR1 as DFQATT and CDR2 as SNEGSKA (reference sequence). V was cut by 0 bases and J by 0 bases, with 10 bases left in between. CDR3 sequence (DNA): TGCAGTGCTAGAGACCCCGGAGTTAGCACAGATACGCAGTATTTT. As protein: CSARDPGVSTDTQYF.

This clonotype was detected only a few times. The rearrangement links TRBV6-1 to TRBJ1-1; D call uncertain. This CDR3 spans 13 amino acids. Germline CDR1 and CDR2: MNHNS and SASEGT. The V gene lost 8 bases and the J gene lost 1 base, with 11 bases spanning the gap. CDR3 nucleotide sequence: TGTGCCAGCTGGGCATGGGGGAACACTGAAGCTTTCTTT. Protein product: CASWAWGNTEAFF.

The chain recombines TRBV3-1 with TRBJ2-3, with D possibly being TRBD2 (6 bases). CDR3 length: 15 residues. V was trimmed by 5 bases and J by 5 bases, leaving 17 bases between them. Germline values: CDR1 LGHDT, CDR2 YNNKEL (reference sequence). CDR3 protein: CASSFYTGDGDTQYF. The CDR3 nucleotides are TGTGCCAGCAGCTTCTACACGGGGGACGGAGATACGCAGTATTTT.

The table lists this clonotype with a few counts. The chain is built from TRBV2 and TRBJ2-7; perhaps TRBD1 as D (5 bases). The V gene's germline CDR1 is SNHLY and CDR2 FYNNEI. The CDR3 runs 11 residues. Trimming stripped 6 bases from V and 3 bases from J, with 6 bases between. In nucleotides, the CDR3 is TGTGCCAGCAGCAGGGTCTACGAGCAGTACGTC. This codes for CASSRVYEQYV.

As for this clonotype: The junction differs from germline at one of its ends, possibly a read error. The CDR3 protein is CASSENSRGFEQLF. The CDR3 DNA is TGTGCCAGCAGTGAGAATAGCAGGGGATTTGAGCAGTTGTTC. J is TRBJ2-1 and V is TRBV27, with a tentative D call TRBD1 (6 bases). This CDR3 spans 14 amino acids. Looked up from germline, CDR1 is MNHEY and CDR2 is SMNVEV (reference sequence).

V usage is TRBV6-1 and J usage is TRBJ2-3; 8 nucleotides match TRBD2. Germline V gives CDR1 MNHNS, CDR2 SASEGT. The CDR3 length is 16 residues. V was pared by 6 bases and J by 2 bases, with 10 bases of the junction left unmatched. DNA for the CDR3: TGTGCCAGCAGCCAACCGATCGGGGGGGCCACAGATACGCAGTATTTT. As protein: CASSQPIGGATDTQYF.